This T cell receptor beta chain derives from a study of blood T cell repertoires in COVID-19. Across the whole study: Nucleic acid was either cDNA or gDNA, and it came from T cells, B-cell-depleted T cells, or PBMCs.

This clone was observed once. CDR1 and CDR2 (germline): SNHLY, FYNNEI. The CDR3 is 15 residues long. V shed 6 bases, J shed 0 bases, and the junction held 5 bases outside the gene matches. Participants, about 18 to 100 years old, spanned under 30 US areas. Cohort 3 recovery required two negative PCRs, clearance, or symptom resolution. Original processing methods: Amplified reference gene primers provided the basis for estimating nucleated cell counts. Measured with immunoSEQ multiplex PCR; TCRdb has only the in-frame clones, and not every one. V and J calls and clone size are as listed in that table; D and trimming were resolved from the DNA. The repertoire consists of around 230,000 clones, with 80% to 90% occurring once and the leading ten covering about a tenth.

The specimen was PBMCs or T cells enriched from blood (not recorded which). This TCR derives from a man in his forties who had recovered from COVID-19. V gene TRBV2 combines with J gene TRBJ2-3; 8 bases agree with TRBD1. This CDR3 is CASSGTGSSTDTQYF. The CDR3 DNA is TGTGCCAGCAGCGGGACAGGCTCCAGCACAGATACGCAGTATTTT.